This TCR beta chain stems from a study of PD-1 blockade in classical Hodgkin lymphoma. General study findings and limits: Before treatment, TCR diversity in newly diagnosed patients was reportedly lower than in healthy donors. Undefined causes, possibly disease activity or prior therapy, underlie the repertoire differences.

Produced via immunoSEQ multiplex PCR; TCRdb's table is partial and in-frame only. Altogether roughly 29,000 clones are present, roughly 92% being singletons, with the ten largest covering about 4%. Time point reported: newly diagnosed, previously untreated cHL patient sample. Newly diagnosed, untreated classical Hodgkin lymphoma PBMCs provided comparison. The CDR3 is 14 amino acids. Trimming took off 5 bases at V and 11 bases at J, with 19 bases between the two ends. Germline V gene data show CDR1 as SGHAT and CDR2 as FQNNGV. With respect to this clone: The target antigen is unknown.

The sequence was collected from a human donor with classical Hodgkin lymphoma. The sequencing sample was made of peripheral blood mononuclear cells (PBMCs). The chain couples TRBV11-2 to TRBJ2-4; D is perhaps TRBD2 (5 bases). DNA for the CDR3: TGTGCCAGCAGCGTGGCGGTATACGGGGATCTTCAGTACTTC. It is translated as CASSVAVYGDLQYF.